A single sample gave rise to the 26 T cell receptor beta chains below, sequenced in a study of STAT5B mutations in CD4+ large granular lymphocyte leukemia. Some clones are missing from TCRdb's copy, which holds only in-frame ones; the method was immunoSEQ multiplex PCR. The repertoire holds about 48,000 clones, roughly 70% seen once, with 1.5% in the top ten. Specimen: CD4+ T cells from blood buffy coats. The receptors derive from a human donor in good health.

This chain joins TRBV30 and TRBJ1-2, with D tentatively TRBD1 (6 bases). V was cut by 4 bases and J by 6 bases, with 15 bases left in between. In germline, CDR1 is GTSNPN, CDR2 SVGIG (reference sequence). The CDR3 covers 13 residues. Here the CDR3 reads CAWTPRGQDGYTF. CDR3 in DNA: TGTGCCTGGACTCCCCGGGGGCAGGATGGCTACACCTTC.

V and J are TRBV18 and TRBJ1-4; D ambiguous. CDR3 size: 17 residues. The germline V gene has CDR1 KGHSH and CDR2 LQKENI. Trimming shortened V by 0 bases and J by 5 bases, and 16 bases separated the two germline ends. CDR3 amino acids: CASSPPPSPEGNEKLFF. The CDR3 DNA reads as TGTGCCAGCTCACCACCGCCGTCTCCCGAAGGGAATGAAAAACTGTTTTTT.

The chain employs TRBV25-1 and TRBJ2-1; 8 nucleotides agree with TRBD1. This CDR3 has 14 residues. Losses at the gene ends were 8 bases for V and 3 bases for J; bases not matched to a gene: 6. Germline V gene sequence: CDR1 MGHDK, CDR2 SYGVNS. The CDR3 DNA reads TGTGCCAGCGGGGGACAGGAGTACTACAATGAGCAGTTCTTC. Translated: CASGGQEYYNEQFF.

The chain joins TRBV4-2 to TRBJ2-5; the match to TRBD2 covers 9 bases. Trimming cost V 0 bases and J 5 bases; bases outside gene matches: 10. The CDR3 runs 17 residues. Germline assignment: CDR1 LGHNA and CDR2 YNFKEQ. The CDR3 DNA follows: TGTGCCAGCAGCCAAGATAGGCGGGGGGGGCAGGAGGAGACCCAGTACTTC. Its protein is CASSQDRRGGQEETQYF.

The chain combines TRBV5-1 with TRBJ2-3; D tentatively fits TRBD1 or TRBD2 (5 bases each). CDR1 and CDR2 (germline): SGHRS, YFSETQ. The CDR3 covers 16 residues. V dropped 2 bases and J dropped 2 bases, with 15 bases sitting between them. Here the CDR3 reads CASSFGAGTLTDTQYF. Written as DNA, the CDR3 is TGCGCCAGCAGCTTTGGAGCAGGGACCCTCACAGATACGCAGTATTTT.

Here the CDR3 DNA reads TGTGCCAGCAGAACTCTAGCTAGCAATGAGCAGTTCTTC. Its protein is CASRTLASNEQFF. This rearrangement joins TRBV6-5 to TRBJ2-1, with D possibly being TRBD2 (5 bases). CDR3 size: 13 residues. The germline V and J ends were trimmed by 6 bases and 6 bases, with 12 bases remaining between them. The germline V gene encodes CDR1 MNHEY and CDR2 SVGAGI.

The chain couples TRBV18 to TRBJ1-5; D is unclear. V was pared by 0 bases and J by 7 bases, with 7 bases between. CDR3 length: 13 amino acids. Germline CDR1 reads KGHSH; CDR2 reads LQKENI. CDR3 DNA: TGTGCCAGCTCACCACCGGGCGGGCAGCCCCAGCATTTT. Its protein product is CASSPPGGQPQHF.

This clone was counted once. CDR3 nucleotides: TGCGCCAGCAGCCCTGGTACAGGTTCAACTAATGAAAAACTGTTTTTT. Translating gives CASSPGTGSTNEKLFF. V is TRBV5-1 and J is TRBJ1-4; D possibly corresponds to TRBD1 (5 bases). Trimming pared 4 bases from V and 0 bases from J, leaving 13 bases between. From germline, CDR1 is SGHRS and CDR2 YFSETQ. The CDR3 extends over 16 amino acids.

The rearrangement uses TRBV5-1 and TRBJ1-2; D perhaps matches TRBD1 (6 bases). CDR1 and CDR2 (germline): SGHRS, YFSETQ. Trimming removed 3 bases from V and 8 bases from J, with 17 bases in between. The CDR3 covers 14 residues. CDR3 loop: CASSSGWAGDGYTF. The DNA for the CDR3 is TGCGCCAGCAGCTCAGGTTGGGCAGGGGACGGCTACACCTTC.

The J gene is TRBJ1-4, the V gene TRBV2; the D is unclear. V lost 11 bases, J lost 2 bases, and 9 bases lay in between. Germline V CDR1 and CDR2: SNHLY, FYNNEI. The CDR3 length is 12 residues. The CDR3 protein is CAVLSTNEKLFF. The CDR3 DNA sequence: TGTGCCGTACTTTCGACTAATGAAAAACTGTTTTTT.

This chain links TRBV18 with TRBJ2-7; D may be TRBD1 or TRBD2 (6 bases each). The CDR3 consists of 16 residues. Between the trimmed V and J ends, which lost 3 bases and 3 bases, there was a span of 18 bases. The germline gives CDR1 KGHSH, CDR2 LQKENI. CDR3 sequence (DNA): TGTGCCAGCTCACCCTCGGACGGAGGGGGGTTCTACGAGCAGTACGTC. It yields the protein CASSPSDGGGFYEQYV.

This chain's CDR3 is CASSSRTGRDEQFF. The CDR3 nucleotides read TGTGCCAGTAGTAGTAGGACAGGGCGGGATGAGCAGTTCTTC. The chain has TRBV19 and TRBJ2-1, with 8 bases fitting TRBD1. The V segment lost 4 bases and the J segment 8 bases; nucleotides outside the gene matches: 7. Per the germline V gene, CDR1 is LNHDA and CDR2 is SQIVND (reference sequence). The CDR3 has 14 amino acids.

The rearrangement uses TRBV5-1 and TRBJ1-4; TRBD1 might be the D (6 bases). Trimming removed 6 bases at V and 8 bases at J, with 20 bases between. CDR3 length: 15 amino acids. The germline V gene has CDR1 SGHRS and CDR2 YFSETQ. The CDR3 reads CASTLGGGVEEKLFF. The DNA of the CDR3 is TGCGCCAGCACCCTGGGGGGGGGCGTCGAGGAAAAACTGTTTTTT.

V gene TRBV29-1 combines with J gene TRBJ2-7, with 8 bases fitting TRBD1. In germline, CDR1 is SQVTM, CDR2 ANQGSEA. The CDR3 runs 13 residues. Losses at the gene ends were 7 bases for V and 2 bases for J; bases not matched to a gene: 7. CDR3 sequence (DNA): TGCAGCGCTTCCGGGACAGGACCCTACGAGCAGTACTTC. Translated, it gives CSASGTGPYEQYF.

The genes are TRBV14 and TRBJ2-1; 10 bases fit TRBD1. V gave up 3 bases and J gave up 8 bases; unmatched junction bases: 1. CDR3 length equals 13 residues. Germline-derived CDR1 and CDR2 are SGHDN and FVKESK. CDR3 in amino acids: CASSHGTGDEQFF. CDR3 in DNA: TGTGCCAGCAGCCACGGGACAGGGGATGAGCAGTTCTTC.

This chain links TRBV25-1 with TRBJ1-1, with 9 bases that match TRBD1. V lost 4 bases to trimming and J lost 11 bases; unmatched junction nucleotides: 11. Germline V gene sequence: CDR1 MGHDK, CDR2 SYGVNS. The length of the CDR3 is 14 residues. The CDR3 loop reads CASSGGTGLLGAFF. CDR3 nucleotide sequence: TGTGCCAGCAGTGGGGGGACAGGGCTATTGGGTGCTTTCTTT.

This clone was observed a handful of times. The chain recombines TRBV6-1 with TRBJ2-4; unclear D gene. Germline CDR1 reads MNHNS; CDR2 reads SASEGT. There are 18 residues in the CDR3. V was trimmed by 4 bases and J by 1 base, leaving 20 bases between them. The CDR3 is CASSGRFEFTTAKNIQYF. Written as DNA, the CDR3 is TGTGCCAGCAGTGGAAGGTTTGAGTTCACGACGGCCAAAAACATTCAGTACTTC.

CDR3 nucleotides: TGTGCCAGCAGTACAGGGTGGGCCCAGTACTTC. Amino acid sequence: CASSTGWAQYF. This chain connects TRBV28 to TRBJ2-5; weak D call: TRBD1 (6 bases). CDR1 MDHEN and CDR2 SYDVKM come from the germline V gene. This CDR3 contains 11 residues. V was pared by 5 bases and J by 9 bases, with 10 bases between.

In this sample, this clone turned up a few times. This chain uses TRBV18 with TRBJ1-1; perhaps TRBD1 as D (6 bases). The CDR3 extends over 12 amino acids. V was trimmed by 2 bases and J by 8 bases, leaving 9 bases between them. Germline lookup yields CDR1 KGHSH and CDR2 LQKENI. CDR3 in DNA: TGTGCCAGCTCACCATCAGACAGGGAAGCTTTCTTT. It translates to CASSPSDREAFF.

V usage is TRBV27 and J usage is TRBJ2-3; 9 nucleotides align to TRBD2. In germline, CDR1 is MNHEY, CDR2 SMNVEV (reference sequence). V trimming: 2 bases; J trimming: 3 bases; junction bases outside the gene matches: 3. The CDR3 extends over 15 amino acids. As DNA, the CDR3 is TGTGCCAGCAGTTTAGCCCTAGCGGGGACAGATACGCAGTATTTT. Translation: CASSLALAGTDTQYF.

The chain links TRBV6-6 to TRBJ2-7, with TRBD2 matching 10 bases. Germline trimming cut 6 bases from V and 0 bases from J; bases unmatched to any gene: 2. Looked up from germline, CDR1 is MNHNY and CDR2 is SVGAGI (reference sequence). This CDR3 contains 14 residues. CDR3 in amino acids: CASSRTSGSYEQYF. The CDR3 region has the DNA TGTGCCAGCAGCAGGACTAGCGGCTCCTACGAGCAGTACTTC.

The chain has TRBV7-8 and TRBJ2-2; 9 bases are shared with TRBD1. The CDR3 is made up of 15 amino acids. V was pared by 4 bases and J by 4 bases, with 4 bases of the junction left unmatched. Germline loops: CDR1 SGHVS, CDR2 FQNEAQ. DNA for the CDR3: TGTGCCAGCAGCTCGGGACAGGGATTCACCGGGGAGCTGTTTTTT. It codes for CASSSGQGFTGELFF.

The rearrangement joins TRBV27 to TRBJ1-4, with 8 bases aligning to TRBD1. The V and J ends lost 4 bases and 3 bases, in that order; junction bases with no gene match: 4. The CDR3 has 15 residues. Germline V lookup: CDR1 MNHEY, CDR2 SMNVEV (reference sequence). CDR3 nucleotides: TGTGCCAGCAGTTCCCAGGGGGCAGCTAATGAAAAACTGTTTTTT. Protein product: CASSSQGAANEKLFF.

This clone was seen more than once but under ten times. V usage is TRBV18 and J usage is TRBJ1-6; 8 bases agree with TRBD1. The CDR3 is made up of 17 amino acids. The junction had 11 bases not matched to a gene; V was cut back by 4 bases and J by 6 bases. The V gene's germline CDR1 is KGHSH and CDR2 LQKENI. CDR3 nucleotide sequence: TGTGCCAGCTCACAATCGACAGGGGCCGATACTAATTCACCCCTCCACTTT. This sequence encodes CASSQSTGADTNSPLHF. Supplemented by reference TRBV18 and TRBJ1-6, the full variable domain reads NAGVMQNPRHLVRRRGQEARLRCSPMKGHSHVYWYRQLPEEGLKFMVYLQKENIIDESGMPKERFSAEFPKEGPSILRIQQVVRGDSAAYFCASSQSTGADTNSPLHFGNGTRLTVT.

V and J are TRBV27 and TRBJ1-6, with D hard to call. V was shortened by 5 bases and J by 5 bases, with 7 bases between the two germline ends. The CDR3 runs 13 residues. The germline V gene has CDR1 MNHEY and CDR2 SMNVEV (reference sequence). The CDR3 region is CASSRHDNSPLHF. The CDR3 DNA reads TGTGCCAGCAGTCGACACGATAATTCACCCCTCCACTTT.

CDR3 DNA sequence: TGTGCCTGGAACCTCCTGACCAGAGATAATTCACCCCTCCACTTT. Protein: CAWNLLTRDNSPLHF. The chain recombines TRBV30 with TRBJ1-6; D gene uncertain. Germline lookup yields CDR1 GTSNPN and CDR2 SVGIG (reference sequence). The CDR3 has 15 residues. Trimming pared 4 bases from V and 5 bases from J, leaving 15 bases between.